The present T cell receptor beta chain was sequenced within a study of blood T cell repertoires in COVID-19. Study background: Samples of COVID-19 (acute and convalescent) were obtained from the United States, Italy and Spain. T cells, B-cell-depleted T cells, or PBMCs supplied cDNA or gDNA.

Per the original methods: Cell counts per sample came from amplifying reference gene primers. Here immunoSEQ multiplex PCR was the method, and the copy in TCRdb shows in-frame clones only, minus some. For V, J and clone size, that table is used; D and trimming come from the DNA. The sample consists of about 20,000 clones, 88% of them appearing once. The CDR3 is 14 residues long. V trimming: 8 bases; J trimming: 0 bases; junction bases outside the gene matches: 1. Germline CDR1 reads LNHDA; CDR2 reads SQIVND (reference sequence). The gene calls are TRBV19 and TRBJ1-6; 7 positions match TRBD1. The sample comprised peripheral blood. The sequence was obtained from a human donor in a cohort sampled during active COVID-19. CDR3: CASRDSSYNSPLHF. CDR3 coding DNA: TGTGCCAGTCGGGACAGCTCCTATAATTCACCCCTCCACTTT.